The clone carrying this T cell receptor beta chain has only a few counts. Its antigen remains unknown. The CDR3 is 15 amino acids. V gave up 4 bases and J gave up 4 bases; unmatched junction bases: 7. Germline CDR1 and CDR2: LGHDT and YNNKEL (reference sequence). 5'-RACE, quantitative and with molecular barcodes, yielded the TCR beta libraries. MiXCR was run by TCRdb on the 5' RACE reads, yielding one entry per CDR3 protein. The sample includes about 540,000 distinct CDR3 sequences, roughly 12% of them seen just once. The data were taken from a study of CD8 T cells in ankylosing spondylitis. Study-wide results and limits: Ankylosing spondylitis blood appeared to carry a characteristic TCR beta motif of fewer than 10 highly homologous variants.

This TCR came from a male donor with ankylosing spondylitis. The J gene is TRBJ1-2, the V gene TRBV3-1; 9 nucleotides line up with TRBD1. Sequencing was performed on blood, either unsorted or a sorted T cell fraction (not recorded which). The CDR3 coding sequence is TGTGCCAGCAGCCGCGGACAGGGGAGTGCCTATGGCTACACCTTC. Protein: CASSRGQGSAYGYTF. Filled out from reference TRBV3-1 and TRBJ1-2, the complete variable domain reads DTAVSQTPKYLVTQMGNDKSIKCEQNLGHDTMYWYKQDSKKFLKIMFSYNNKELIINETVPNRFSPKSPDKAHLNLHINSLELGDSAVYFCASSRGQGSAYGYTFGSGTRLTVV.